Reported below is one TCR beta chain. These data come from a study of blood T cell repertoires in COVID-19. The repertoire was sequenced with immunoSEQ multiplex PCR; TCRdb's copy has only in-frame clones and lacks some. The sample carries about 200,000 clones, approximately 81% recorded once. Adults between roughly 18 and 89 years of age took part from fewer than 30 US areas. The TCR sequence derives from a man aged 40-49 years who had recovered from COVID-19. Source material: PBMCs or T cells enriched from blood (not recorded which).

CDR3 region: CASSTRETNQPQHF. DNA for the CDR3: TGTGCCAGCTCCACGAGGGAGACCAATCAGCCCCAGCATTTT. The gene calls are TRBV18 and TRBJ1-5, with unresolved D. Per the germline V gene, CDR1 is KGHSH and CDR2 is LQKENI. The CDR3 has 14 residues. The V gene lost 6 bases and the J gene lost 3 bases, with 12 bases spanning the gap. Together with reference TRBV18 and TRBJ1-5, the CDR3 gives the full variable domain: NAGVMQNPRHLVRRRGQEARLRCSPMKGHSHVYWYRQLPEEGLKFMVYLQKENIIDESGMPKERFSAEFPKEGPSILRIQQVVRGDSAAYFCASSTRETNQPQHFGDGTRLSIL.